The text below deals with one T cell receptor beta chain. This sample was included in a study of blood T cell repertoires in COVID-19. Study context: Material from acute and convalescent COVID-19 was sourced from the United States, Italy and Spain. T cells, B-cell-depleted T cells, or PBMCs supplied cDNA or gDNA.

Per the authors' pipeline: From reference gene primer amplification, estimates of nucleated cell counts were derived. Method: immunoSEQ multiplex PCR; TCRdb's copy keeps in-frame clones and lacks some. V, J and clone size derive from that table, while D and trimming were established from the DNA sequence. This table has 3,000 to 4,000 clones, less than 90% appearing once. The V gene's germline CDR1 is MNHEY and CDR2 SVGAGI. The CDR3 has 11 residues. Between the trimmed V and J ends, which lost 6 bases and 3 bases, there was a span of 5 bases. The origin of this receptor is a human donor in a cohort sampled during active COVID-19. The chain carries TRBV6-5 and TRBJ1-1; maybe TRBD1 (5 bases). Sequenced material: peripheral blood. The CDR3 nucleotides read TGTGCCAGCAGACAGGACACTGAAGCTTTCTTT. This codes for CASRQDTEAFF.